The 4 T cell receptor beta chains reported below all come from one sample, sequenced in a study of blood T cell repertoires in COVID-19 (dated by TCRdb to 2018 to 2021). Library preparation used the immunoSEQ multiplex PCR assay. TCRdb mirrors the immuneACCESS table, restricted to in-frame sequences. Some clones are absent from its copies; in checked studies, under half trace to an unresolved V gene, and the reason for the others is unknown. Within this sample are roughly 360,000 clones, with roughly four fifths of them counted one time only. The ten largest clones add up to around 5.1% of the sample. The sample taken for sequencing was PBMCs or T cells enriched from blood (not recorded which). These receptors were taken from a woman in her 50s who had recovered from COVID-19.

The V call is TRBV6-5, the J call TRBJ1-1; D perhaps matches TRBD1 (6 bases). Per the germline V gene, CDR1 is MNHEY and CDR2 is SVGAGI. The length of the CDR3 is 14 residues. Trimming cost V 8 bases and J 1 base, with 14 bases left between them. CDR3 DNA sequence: TGTGCCAGCCCGGGGGGCAGGCAGAACACTGAAGCTTTCTTT. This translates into CASPGGRQNTEAFF.

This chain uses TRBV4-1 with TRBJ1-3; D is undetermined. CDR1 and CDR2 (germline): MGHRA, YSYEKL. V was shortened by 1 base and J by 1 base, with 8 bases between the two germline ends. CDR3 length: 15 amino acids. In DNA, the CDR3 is TGCGCCAGCAGCCAAGGACATAAATCTGGAAACACCATATATTTT. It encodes CASSQGHKSGNTIYF.

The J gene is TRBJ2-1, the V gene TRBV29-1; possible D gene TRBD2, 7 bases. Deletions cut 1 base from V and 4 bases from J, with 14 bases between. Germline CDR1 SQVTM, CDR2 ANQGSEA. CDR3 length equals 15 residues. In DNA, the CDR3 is TGCAGCGTTGAAGTTCCGAGCGGGACATACAATGAGCAGTTCTTC. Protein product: CSVEVPSGTYNEQFF.

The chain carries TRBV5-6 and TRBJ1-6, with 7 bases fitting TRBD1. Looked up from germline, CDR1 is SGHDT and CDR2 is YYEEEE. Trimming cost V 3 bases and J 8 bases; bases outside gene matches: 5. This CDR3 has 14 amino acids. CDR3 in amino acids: CASSSGTAYSPLHF. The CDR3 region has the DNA TGTGCCAGCAGCTCCGGGACAGCTTATTCACCCCTCCACTTT.